Below, 26 T cell receptor beta chains from the same sample are listed, as sequenced in a study of human T cells and chemical hapten exposure. Time point specified: patch test 1, 2 weeks after DPC sensitization. Noted treatment: therapeutic diphenylcyclopropenone sensitization with weekly scalp DPC. TCRdb recomputed calls from the RACE reads with MiXCR, one row per CDR3 protein. The repertoire holds approximately 400,000 distinct CDR3 sequences, with roughly 4.8% as singletons. Material: whole blood, obtained in connection with sensitization to the hapten diphenylcyclopropenone (DPC). These receptors were collected from a woman aged 50 to 65 with alopecia areata. Some clones in this sample may be carry-over from other donors' samples.

This CDR3 is CASSPQGSVAKNIQYF. CDR3 DNA: TGTGCCAGCTCACCACAAGGGTCTGTAGCCAAAAACATTCAGTACTTC. The chain is built from TRBV18 and TRBJ2-4; D ambiguous. The CDR3 runs to 16 residues. Trimming took 1 base from V and 0 from J, leaving 10 bases between them. Germline lookup yields CDR1 KGHSH and CDR2 LQKENI.

This clonotype was seen many times. This chain links TRBV3-1 with TRBJ2-7; no firm D call. This CDR3 contains 13 residues. Germline V gives CDR1 LGHDT, CDR2 YNNKEL (reference sequence). Trimming shortened V by 4 bases and J by 6 bases, and 13 bases separated the two germline ends. CDR3 sequence (DNA): TGTGCCAGCAGCCTCAACCGATGGGGCGAGCAGTACTTC. The encoded protein is CASSLNRWGEQYF.

This clonotype has a count of ten or more. The chain joins TRBV30 to TRBJ1-3; D uncertain. Trimming stripped 3 bases from V and 0 bases from J, with 3 bases between. CDR3 length: 12 amino acids. Germline V gene data show CDR1 as GTSNPN and CDR2 as SVGIG (reference sequence). This CDR3 is CAWRGSGNTIYF. The DNA of the CDR3 is TGTGCCTGGAGGGGCTCTGGAAACACCATATATTTT.

This clonotype was counted ten times or more. This chain links TRBV18 with TRBJ1-5, with D perhaps matching TRBD1 (5 bases). CDR3 length: 15 residues. Germline CDR1 KGHSH, CDR2 LQKENI. The V end lost 2 bases, the J end lost 1 base, and 9 bases lay between the germline ends. The CDR3 region has the DNA TGTGCCAGCTCACCAAGCAGGGCGAGCAATCAGCCCCAGCATTTT. This codes for CASSPSRASNQPQHF.

This clonotype came up many times. The rearrangement joins TRBV7-9 to TRBJ2-7; D may be TRBD2 (5 bases). V dropped 5 bases and J dropped 6 bases, with 17 bases sitting between them. This CDR3 is built from 14 residues. The germline gives CDR1 SEHNR, CDR2 FQNEAQ (reference sequence). The CDR3 loop is CASSPAGSAAEQYF. CDR3 in DNA: TGTGCCAGCAGCCCCGCCGGTAGCGCGGCCGAGCAGTACTTC.

This clonotype has at least ten counts. The rearrangement uses TRBV6-5 and TRBJ2-3, with 11 bases fitting TRBD2. In germline, CDR1 is MNHEY, CDR2 SVGAGI. The CDR3 covers 15 residues. With V trimmed by 5 bases and J by 6 bases, 7 bases remained unmatched. In DNA, the CDR3 is TGTGCCAGCAGTACCCTGGGACTAGCGGTGGATACGCAGTATTTT. Translated: CASSTLGLAVDTQYF.

This clonotype has at least ten counts. This chain joins TRBV10-3 and TRBJ2-3, with D possibly being TRBD1 or TRBD2 (5 bases each). Germline CDR1 reads ENHRY; CDR2 reads SYGVKD. This CDR3 comprises 14 residues. The V end lost 5 bases, the J end lost 3 bases, and 12 bases lay between the germline ends. This chain's CDR3 is CAISPVGETDTQYF. The CDR3 DNA sequence: TGTGCCATCAGTCCTGTGGGGGAGACAGATACGCAGTATTTT.

In its sample, this clonotype was seen many times. V and J are TRBV29-1 and TRBJ2-5; D perhaps matches TRBD1 (6 bases). V shed 3 bases and J shed 7 bases, with 15 bases lying between them. The CDR3 loop spans 13 amino acids. Germline V lookup: CDR1 SQVTM, CDR2 ANQGSEA. CDR3 sequence (DNA): TGCAGCGTTGAGCACAGGGTTGAGGGGACCCAGTACTTC. The encoded protein is CSVEHRVEGTQYF.

The rearrangement uses TRBV14 and TRBJ2-3, with D perhaps assigned TRBD1 or TRBD2 (5 bases each). Germline V gene lookup returns CDR1 SGHDN and CDR2 FVKESK. The V end was cut by 4 bases, the J end by 7 bases, with 18 bases between. The CDR3 runs 15 residues. This CDR3 is CASSLTGTLPHTQYF. Written as DNA, the CDR3 is TGTGCCAGCAGCCTTACCGGGACGCTCCCTCATACGCAGTATTTT.

This clonotype was counted ten times or more. The chain links TRBV15 to TRBJ1-4; 9 bases match TRBD1. This CDR3 is 16 amino acids long. Trimming removed 1 base from V and 5 bases from J; junction bases left unmatched: 5. CDR1 and CDR2 (germline): LNHNV, YYDKDF (reference sequence). The CDR3 spells CATSRGRGQGNEKLFF. The CDR3 nucleotides read TGTGCCACCAGCAGAGGGAGGGGACAGGGAAATGAAAAACTGTTTTTT.

This clonotype was seen many times. The rearrangement uses TRBV6-6 and TRBJ1-1, with 7 bases matching TRBD1. J was trimmed by 4 bases and V by 0 bases; bases with no gene match: 2. CDR1 is MNHNY, CDR2 SVGAGI, per germline (reference sequence). CDR3 size: 14 residues. For the CDR3, the DNA is TGTGCCAGCAGTTACTCCGGGACAGCCACTGAAGCTTTCTTT. Translation gives CASSYSGTATEAFF.

This clonotype came up a few times. The rearrangement joins TRBV2 to TRBJ1-5; no firm D call. The CDR3 loop spans 14 amino acids. The V gene lost 1 base and the J gene lost 1 base, with 5 bases spanning the gap. Germline CDR1 reads SNHLY; CDR2 reads FYNNEI. The CDR3: CASSEGISNQPQHF. CDR3 sequence (DNA): TGTGCCAGCAGTGAAGGGATCAGCAATCAGCCCCAGCATTTT.

This clonotype appeared a few times. CDR3 bases: TGTGCCACCAGCAGAGTTTTAGGGACAGTCATTAACTATGGCTACACCTTC. Protein: CATSRVLGTVINYGYTF. The V gene is TRBV15, the J gene TRBJ1-2; 7 nucleotides line up with TRBD1. Unmatched junction bases numbered 9, after V lost 1 base and J lost 1 base. This CDR3 region has 17 residues. Germline CDR1 and CDR2: LNHNV and YYDKDF (reference sequence).

There are a few counts of this clonotype. This chain connects TRBV6-1 to TRBJ2-3; a weak D match, TRBD2 (5 bases). The germline CDR1 and CDR2 sequences are MNHNS and SASEGT. This CDR3 region has 13 residues. Trimming removed 6 bases from V and 1 base from J, with 8 bases in between. CDR3 DNA sequence: TGTGCCAGCAGGGACGGGGGCACAGATACGCAGTATTTT. This gives the protein CASRDGGTDTQYF.

The chain links TRBV3-1 to TRBJ1-1; D is unresolved. The germline gives CDR1 LGHDT, CDR2 YNNKEL (reference sequence). The CDR3 totals 14 residues. The germline V and J ends were trimmed by 1 base and 0 bases, with 6 bases remaining between them. As DNA, the CDR3 is TGTGCCAGCAGCCAAGCGCGGGTGAACACTGAAGCTTTCTTT. The encoded protein is CASSQARVNTEAFF. Variable domain in full (rest from reference TRBV3-1 and TRBJ1-1): DTAVSQTPKYLVTQMGNDKSIKCEQNLGHDTMYWYKQDSKKFLKIMFSYNNKELIINETVPNRFSPKSPDKAHLNLHINSLELGDSAVYFCASSQARVNTEAFFGQGTRLTVV.

The genes are TRBV7-9 and TRBJ1-5; a possible D gene is TRBD1 (5 bases). V shed 3 bases and J shed 6 bases, with 9 bases lying between them. The germline gives CDR1 SEHNR, CDR2 FQNEAQ (reference sequence). This CDR3 is 13 amino acids long. CDR3 in DNA: TGTGCCAGCAGCTTCACTACAGGTCAGCCCCAGCATTTT. Its translation is CASSFTTGQPQHF.

This clonotype was seen more than once but under ten times. The V call is TRBV29-1, the J call TRBJ1-4; D not certain. Germline loops: CDR1 SQVTM, CDR2 ANQGSEA. V gave up 1 base and J gave up 5 bases, with 17 bases separating them. CDR3 length: 16 amino acids. Here the CDR3 reads CSVEVPGQNENEKLFF. The CDR3 bases are TGCAGCGTTGAAGTGCCCGGGCAGAACGAGAATGAAAAACTGTTTTTT.

This clonotype appeared many times. This sequence joins TRBV28 and TRBJ1-5; D possibly corresponds to TRBD1 (5 bases). The CDR3 is 13 amino acids. Germline values: CDR1 MDHEN, CDR2 SYDVKM. The V end lost 6 bases, the J end lost 6 bases, and 12 bases lay between the germline ends. The CDR3 DNA reads TGTGCCAGCAGGGAAGGGGCGGGTCAGCCCCAGCATTTT. This translates into CASREGAGQPQHF.

This clonotype was counted a few times. The chain is built from TRBV12-3 or TRBV12-4 and TRBJ1-5; D unresolved. CDR3 length: 12 amino acids. The ends were cut back, 6 bases at V and 3 bases at J, with 6 bases in the middle. In nucleotides, the CDR3 is TGTGCCAGCAGGGATGTCAATCAGCCCCAGCATTTT. It codes for CASRDVNQPQHF.

This clonotype has more than one count but fewer than ten. The CDR3 is CASNFRLNQPQHF. The CDR3 region has the DNA TGTGCCAGTAATTTCCGACTCAATCAGCCCCAGCATTTT. J is TRBJ1-5 and V is TRBV19; D ambiguous. Trimming took 7 bases from V and 3 from J, leaving 10 bases between them. CDR3 size: 13 residues. Germline loops: CDR1 LNHDA, CDR2 SQIVND (reference sequence). Filled out from reference TRBV19 and TRBJ1-5, the complete variable domain reads DGGITQSPKYLFRKEGQNVTLSCEQNLNHDAMYWYRQDPGQGLRLIYYSQIVNDFQKGDIAEGYSVSREKKESFPLTVTSAQKNPTAFYLCASNFRLNQPQHFGDGTRLSIL.

This clonotype came up many times. The genes are TRBV7-2 and TRBJ2-3; possibly TRBD2 for D (5 bases). The CDR3 covers 14 residues. Between the trimmed V and J ends, which lost 5 bases and 0 bases, there was a span of 9 bases. Germline CDR1 is SGHTA and CDR2 is FQGNSA. This CDR3 is CASSPSGSTDTQYF. CDR3 DNA: TGTGCCAGCAGCCCGAGCGGAAGCACAGATACGCAGTATTTT. Supplemented by reference TRBV7-2 and TRBJ2-3, the full variable domain reads GAGVSQSPSNKVTEKGKDVELRCDPISGHTALYWYRQSLGQGLEFLIYFQGNSAPDKSGLPSDRFSAERTGGSVSTLTIQRTQQEDSAVYLCASSPSGSTDTQYFGPGTRLTVL.

Many counts were recorded for this clonotype. The rearrangement joins TRBV12-3 or TRBV12-4 to TRBJ2-7; 7 bases line up with TRBD2. With V trimmed by 4 bases and J by 3 bases, 3 bases remained unmatched. This CDR3 comprises 13 residues. The CDR3 nucleotides read TGTGCCAGCAGTTGGCGGGGGAACTACGAGCAGTACTTC. Translation: CASSWRGNYEQYF.

This clonotype was seen more than once but under ten times. The junction departs from germline at one end; a sequencing error may be responsible. The chain combines TRBV3-1 with TRBJ1-3; 12 positions match TRBD1. This CDR3 spans 15 amino acids. Germline-derived CDR1 and CDR2 are LGHDT and YNNKEL (reference sequence). The CDR3 here is CASSLGQGAGNTIYF. The CDR3 DNA reads as TGTGCCAGCAGCCTGGGACAGGGGGCTGGGAACACCATATATTTT.

This clonotype has only a few counts. The chain has TRBV27 and TRBJ2-7; D is possibly TRBD1 (5 bases). Germline V lookup: CDR1 MNHEY, CDR2 SMNVEV (reference sequence). Trimming removed 3 bases at V and 4 bases at J, with 19 bases between. CDR3 size: 16 residues. The CDR3 nucleotides read TGTGCCAGCAGTTTTTCACAGGAGATCATGTCGTACGAGCAGTACTTC. Amino acids: CASSFSQEIMSYEQYF.

In its sample, this clonotype was seen many times. CDR3 coding DNA: TGCAGTGCCGAAACCCTAGCGGGGGGTCCCGGGGAGCAGTACTTC. Its translation: CSAETLAGGPGEQYF. The genes are TRBV20-1 and TRBJ2-7; TRBD2 matches 11 bases. V gave up 6 bases and J gave up 7 bases; unmatched junction bases: 14. Germline CDR1 is DFQATT and CDR2 is SNEGSKA (reference sequence). The CDR3 is made up of 15 amino acids.

The V call is TRBV4-2, the J call TRBJ1-1; 7 bases match TRBD1. The CDR3 runs to 13 residues. Germline assignment: CDR1 LGHNA and CDR2 YNFKEQ. Trimming cost V 6 bases and J 4 bases; bases outside gene matches: 5. CDR3 bases: TGTGCCAGCAGTCGGACAGGCGCCACTGAAGCTTTCTTT. Its protein product is CASSRTGATEAFF.